A selection of T cell receptor beta chains follows, all from one sample in a study of blood T cell repertoires in COVID-19. Profiling relied on immunoSEQ multiplex PCR, and the TCRdb table lists in-frame clones only, not all of them. The top ten clones hold 2% to 2.5% of a sample with about 210,000 clones, roughly 84% of them seen once. Sequenced input: peripheral blood. These receptors all come from a middle-aged man who had recovered from COVID-19. CDR3s include the opening cysteine and the closing phenylalanine or tryptophan. The D gene is left open where the match is weak. The size of a clone is reported for some rows only, either as once, few or many, or as a class for expanded clones.

>-|TRBJ2-7|-|TRBV3-1/TRBV3-2
CASARGGDLYEQYF
TGTGCCAGCGCCCGGGGCGGGGACCTGTACGAGCAGTACTTC
>-|TRBJ1-5|-|TRBV6-5
CASSYGSNQPQHF
TGTGCCAGCAGTTATGGCAGCAATCAGCCCCAGCATTTT
>TRBD2|TRBJ2-1|-|TRBV7-2
CANPGGDYQEDPQHEQFF
TGTGCCAACCCGGGGGGGGACTACCAAGAAGATCCGCAGCATGAGCAGTTCTTC
>TRBD1|TRBJ1-1|few|TRBV6-1
CASSEIRDSTEAFF
TGTGCCAGCAGTGAAATACGGGACAGTACTGAAGCTTTCTTT
>TRBD1|TRBJ2-5|-|TRBV5-1
CASSLSTGVQETQYF
TGCGCCAGCAGCCTCTCGACAGGGGTACAAGAGACCCAGTACTTC
>TRBD2|TRBJ2-2|-|TRBV6-2/TRBV6-3
CASSFSGLASTGELFF
TGTGCCAGCAGTTTTTCGGGACTAGCCTCGACCGGGGAGCTGTTTTTT
>TRBD1|TRBJ1-4|-|TRBV5-1
CASSPGTGGSGKLFF
TGCGCCAGCAGCCCCGGGACAGGGGGCAGCGGAAAACTGTTTTTT
>TRBD2|TRBJ2-7|once|TRBV4-3
CASSQESLAGGYEQYF
TGCGCCAGCAGCCAAGAAAGCCTAGCGGGGGGCTACGAGCAGTACTTC
>-|TRBJ1-2|-|TRBV30
CAWSATSDRLRGYTF
TGTGCCTGGAGTGCCACCAGCGACAGGCTCAGGGGCTACACCTTC
>TRBD1|TRBJ1-4|-|TRBV6-5
CASSFGQGNEKLFF
TGTGCCAGCAGTTTCGGACAGGGGAATGAAAAACTGTTTTTT
>-|TRBJ1-1|-|TRBV6-5
CASSLDSATEAFF
TGTGCCAGCAGCCTAGATAGTGCCACTGAAGCTTTCTTT
>TRBD1|TRBJ1-3|-|TRBV2
CASRGQGVGNTIYF
TGTGCCAGCAGGGGACAGGGCGTAGGAAACACCATATATTTT
>TRBD1|TRBJ1-1|-|TRBV4-3
CASSQDRTGGTSAFF
TGCGCCAGCAGCCAGGATAGGACAGGGGGGACTTCGGCTTTCTTT
>-|TRBJ2-2|-|TRBV6-7
CASSYGLEGTNTGELFF
TGTGCCAGCAGTTACGGGCTGGAGGGGACGAACACCGGGGAGCTGTTTTTT
>-|TRBJ1-1|once|TRBV6-5
CAATRVQNTEAFF
TGTGCCGCCACCAGGGTACAGAACACTGAAGCTTTCTTT
>TRBD2|TRBJ2-7|-|TRBV11-2
CASSLGGRDPSF
TGTGCCAGCAGCTTAGGGGGGAGGGACCCGAGCTTC
>TRBD2|TRBJ2-3|-|TRBV5-1
CASSLPSGGAGDTQYF
TGCGCCAGCAGCTTGCCCAGCGGGGGGGCTGGAGATACGCAGTATTTT
>TRBD1|TRBJ2-7|few|TRBV19
CASSRDRGLGEQYF
TGTGCCAGTAGTAGGGACAGGGGTCTTGGGGAGCAGTACTTC
>-|TRBJ2-5|-|TRBV27
CASSPTFGTQYF
TGTGCCAGCAGTCCAACCTTCGGGACCCAGTACTTC
>-|TRBJ1-1|-|TRBV6-2/TRBV6-3
CASSYGQPRGNTEAFF
TGTGCCAGCAGTTACGGCCAGCCAAGGGGGAACACTGAAGCTTTCTTT
>-|TRBJ2-7|-|TRBV5-5
CASSLGYRAAPMRSSYEQYF
TGTGCCAGCAGCTTGGGTTACAGAGCAGCACCGATGCGAAGCTCCTACGAGCAGTACTTC
>-|TRBJ2-1|once|TRBV29-1
CSVEVFREIPNNEQFF
TGCAGCGTTGAAGTTTTCCGGGAAATCCCTAACAATGAGCAGTTCTTC
>-|TRBJ2-1|-|TRBV9
CASSEPARSEQFF
TGTGCCAGCAGCGAGCCCGCTAGGAGTGAGCAGTTCTTC
>TRBD1|TRBJ2-7|-|TRBV3-1/TRBV3-2
CASSQDISQGVGEQYF
TGTGCCAGCAGCCAAGATATCAGTCAGGGGGTCGGCGAGCAGTACTTC
>-|TRBJ2-1|-|TRBV12-3/TRBV12-4
CASNHGTYNEQFF
TGTGCCAGCAACCACGGGACCTACAATGAGCAGTTCTTC
>TRBD1|TRBJ2-7|once|TRBV18
CASSPITGTGDSYEQYF
TGTGCCAGCTCACCGATCACCGGGACAGGGGACTCCTACGAGCAGTACTTC
>TRBD2|TRBJ2-3|-|TRBV18
CASSPGTSASHTQYF
TGTGCCAGCTCACCCGGGACTAGCGCATCACATACGCAGTATTTT
>-|TRBJ1-2|once|TRBV29-1
CSVDPGFDGYTF
TGCAGCGTTGATCCGGGGTTCGACGGCTACACCTTC
>-|TRBJ2-1|few|TRBV28
CASSVTREQFF
TGTGCCAGCAGTGTCACGCGTGAGCAGTTCTTC
>TRBD1|TRBJ2-1|-|TRBV7-2
CASSPRTGGTYNEQFF
TGTGCCAGCAGCCCTCGGACAGGGGGGACCTACAATGAGCAGTTCTTC
>-|TRBJ2-6|once|TRBV14
CASSRGGRRSGANVLTF
TGTGCCAGCAGCCGAGGGGGACGGAGGTCTGGGGCCAACGTCCTGACTTTC
>-|TRBJ2-7|-|TRBV15
CATSRAQAAYEQYF
TGTGCCACCAGCAGAGCCCAGGCAGCCTACGAGCAGTACTTC
>TRBD2|TRBJ2-5|-|TRBV11-3
CASSLVAGAPGAQYF
TGTGCCAGCAGCTTAGTAGCGGGGGCCCCCGGGGCCCAGTACTTC
>TRBD2|TRBJ2-5|once|TRBV11-3
CASSLGSGGPGETQYF
TGTGCCAGCAGCTTAGGTAGCGGGGGACCGGGGGAGACCCAGTACTTC
>-|TRBJ1-4|-|TRBV7-8
CASSDTGGLATNEKLFF
TGTGCCAGCAGCGACACGGGAGGACTTGCAACTAATGAAAAACTGTTTTTT
>TRBD1|TRBJ2-7|-|TRBV11-3
CASSSRDRGSYEQYF
TGTGCCAGCAGCTCCCGGGACAGGGGTTCGTACGAGCAGTACTTC
>-|TRBJ2-1|-|TRBV27
CATKQGGEQFF
TGTGCCACCAAGCAGGGGGGTGAGCAGTTCTTC
>-|TRBJ1-4|-|TRBV9
CASSGSKGNEKLFF
TGTGCCAGCAGCGGATCCAAGGGGAATGAAAAACTGTTTTTT
>TRBD1|TRBJ2-4|-|TRBV6-1
CASREGQGYLAKNIQYF
TGTGCCAGCCGCGAAGGACAGGGATACCTAGCCAAAAACATTCAGTACTTC
>-|TRBJ2-7|-|TRBV19
CASSINGYEQYF
TGTGCCAGTAGTATCAACGGCTACGAGCAGTACTTC
>-|TRBJ1-2|-|TRBV2
CASSGRQIYGYTF
TGTGCCAGCAGCGGCAGACAGATCTATGGCTACACCTTC
>TRBD2|TRBJ2-3|-|TRBV5-1
CASSPLAGGTDTQYF
TGCGCCAGCAGCCCCTTAGCGGGGGGCACAGATACGCAGTATTTT